The 30 T cell receptor beta chains below all came from one sample that was sequenced in a study of patients and donors after allogeneic stem cell transplantation (dated by TCRdb to between 2020 and 2021). Library preparation was by RT-PCR. The sequencer listed for this sample is NextSeq 550. The raw public reads went through TCRdb reprocessing: fastp at Q25, MiXCR clone calling, in-frame beta chains kept. For every CDR3 protein sequence, its rows merge into one entry that carries the most common genes and DNA. The sample contains some 960,000 distinct CDR3 sequences, 18% of them found a single time. The ten most abundant clones make up about 6% of the sample. The source material was blood, either unsorted or a sorted T cell fraction (not recorded which). The receptor set was obtained from a human donor who was either an allogeneic HSCT recipient or a stem cell or donor lymphocyte infusion donor (not recorded which). It is not recorded whose cells these are; they may come from a transplant donor.

V usage is TRBV9 and J usage is TRBJ2-5, with a weak D call TRBD1 (5 bases). V gave up 4 bases and J gave up 5 bases, with 21 bases separating them. CDR1 is SGDLS and CDR2 is YYNGEE in the germline V gene. CDR3 length: 16 residues. CDR3 nucleotides: TGTGCCAGCAGCTCAGGGATGACAGCCCTAAGGGAGACCCAGTACTTC. This translates into CASSSGMTALRETQYF.

This clonotype showed up just a few times. The chain's CDR3 is CASSLWDNYEQYF. The CDR3 DNA sequence: TGTGCCAGCAGCTTGTGGGACAACTACGAGCAGTACTTC. V usage is TRBV5-5 and J usage is TRBJ2-7; possibly TRBD1 for D (6 bases). Germline loops: CDR1 SGHKS, CDR2 YYEKEE (reference sequence). This CDR3 comprises 13 residues. The V and J ends lost 1 base and 3 bases respectively, with 8 bases between them.

This chain joins TRBV12-3 or TRBV12-4 and TRBJ2-3; perhaps TRBD1 as D (6 bases). CDR3 length: 14 amino acids. V was clipped by 5 bases and J by 6 bases, with 15 bases between them. This CDR3 reads CASSPLGAGDTQYF. The CDR3 DNA reads as TGTGCCAGCAGTCCCCTGGGGGCAGGGGATACGCAGTATTTT.

This clonotype was recorded once. The rearrangement links TRBV13 to TRBJ1-2, with TRBD1 as a possible D gene (5 bases). V lost 3 bases and J 3 bases, leaving 11 bases between the germline ends. Germline V lookup: CDR1 PRHDT, CDR2 FYEKMQ (reference sequence). The CDR3 is 14 residues long. This CDR3 is CASSFVTVHYGYTF. The CDR3 region has the DNA TGTGCCAGCAGCTTTGTGACAGTCCACTATGGCTACACCTTC.

The rearrangement joins TRBV30 to TRBJ2-3; possibly TRBD1 for D (6 bases). Per germline, CDR1 GTSNPN and CDR2 SVGIG (reference sequence). With 8 bases removed from V and 0 bases from J, the gap between germline ends came to 12 bases. The CDR3 has 13 residues. The CDR3 is CARSQGSTDTQYF. Here the CDR3 DNA reads TGTGCCAGATCACAGGGAAGCACAGATACGCAGTATTTT.

This clonotype was picked up a small number of times. The chain recombines TRBV9 with TRBJ1-1, with 8 nucleotides matching TRBD1. Germline assignment: CDR1 SGDLS and CDR2 YYNGEE. The CDR3 runs to 16 residues. Trimming removed 0 bases from V and 5 bases from J; junction bases left unmatched: 9. The CDR3 here is CASSVGGRGPGTEAFF. DNA for the CDR3: TGTGCCAGCAGCGTAGGGGGCAGGGGGCCTGGGACTGAAGCTTTCTTT.

This clonotype was recorded once. CDR3 region: CASSEHRDTYEQYF. DNA for the CDR3: TGTGCCAGCAGTGAGCACCGGGACACCTACGAGCAGTACTTC. The chain has TRBV27 and TRBJ2-7, with D possibly TRBD1 on 6 matching bases. The ends were cut back, 5 bases at V and 2 bases at J, with 13 bases in the middle. The CDR3 has 14 residues. Per the germline V gene, CDR1 is MNHEY and CDR2 is SMNVEV (reference sequence).

This clonotype was seen only a few times. The CDR3 DNA reads as TGTGCCAGCAGTTTGGCTAGCGGGGGGGTGAGAAATGAGCAGTTCTTC. This gives the protein CASSLASGGVRNEQFF. The chain employs TRBV12-3 or TRBV12-4 and TRBJ2-1, with TRBD2 matching 12 bases. The CDR3 runs to 16 residues. Trimming removed 3 bases from V and 7 bases from J; junction bases left unmatched: 7.

V and J are TRBV25-1 and TRBJ1-2, with D perhaps matching TRBD1 (5 bases). Deletions cut 7 bases from V and 7 bases from J, with 16 bases between. CDR1 and CDR2 (germline): MGHDK, SYGVNS. This CDR3 contains 13 residues. In DNA form, the CDR3 reads TGTGCCAGCACTTATGAAGGGACGATTGGCTACACCTTC. Residues: CASTYEGTIGYTF.

A few counts support this clonotype. The rearrangement uses TRBV3-1 and TRBJ2-5; 10 nucleotides align to TRBD1. Looked up from germline, CDR1 is LGHDT and CDR2 is YNNKEL (reference sequence). V lost 5 bases to trimming and J lost 4 bases; unmatched junction nucleotides: 7. The CDR3 is 15 amino acids. CDR3 coding DNA: TGTGCCAGCAGCTCCGGGACAGGGGTTGGAGAGACCCAGTACTTC. Its protein product is CASSSGTGVGETQYF.

The chain recombines TRBV7-2 with TRBJ1-1; 9 bases are a match to TRBD1. CDR1 is SGHTA, CDR2 FQGNSA, per germline. J lost 3 bases, V lost 5 bases, and 7 bases had no gene match. The CDR3 consists of 15 residues. CDR3 loop: CASSPQGARDTEAFF. CDR3 bases: TGTGCCAGCAGCCCACAGGGGGCGCGGGACACTGAAGCTTTCTTT.

V usage is TRBV12-3 or TRBV12-4 and J usage is TRBJ1-4; a possible D gene is TRBD1 (6 bases). V lost 9 bases, J lost 6 bases, and 17 bases lay in between. CDR3 length: 14 amino acids. The CDR3 DNA is TGTGCCAGTTCGGTCGGGGGCCCCTATGAAAAACTGTTTTTT. Encoded protein: CASSVGGPYEKLFF.

V and J are TRBV6-1 and TRBJ2-7, with a tentative D call TRBD2 (7 bases). Between the trimmed V and J ends, which lost 10 bases and 3 bases, there was a span of 16 bases. Germline CDR1 and CDR2: MNHNS and SASEGT. This CDR3 is built from 13 residues. This CDR3 reads CATTQGGGYEQYF. The CDR3, as DNA: TGTGCCACCACTCAAGGGGGGGGCTACGAGCAGTACTTC.

V gene TRBV4-2 combines with J gene TRBJ1-4; D unresolved. This CDR3 is 17 amino acids long. The V gene's germline CDR1 is LGHNA and CDR2 YNFKEQ. V lost 0 bases to trimming and J lost 4 bases, with 15 bases between them. The CDR3 sequence is CASSQDETRGLNEKLFF. The CDR3, as DNA: TGTGCCAGCAGCCAAGATGAGACGAGAGGCCTTAATGAAAAACTGTTTTTT.

This clonotype has more than one count but fewer than ten. V and J are TRBV6-1 and TRBJ2-3; 8 nucleotides align to TRBD2. The CDR3 covers 15 residues. With V trimmed by 5 bases and J by 6 bases, 10 bases remained unmatched. The germline V gene has CDR1 MNHNS and CDR2 SASEGT. This CDR3 is CASSLGAGEWDTQYF. CDR3 coding DNA: TGTGCCAGCAGTCTTGGAGCGGGAGAGTGGGATACGCAGTATTTT.

The chain joins TRBV20-1 to TRBJ2-5; TRBD1 aligns across 10 bases. The CDR3 totals 18 residues. Germline trimming cut 3 bases from V and 4 bases from J; bases unmatched to any gene: 17. In germline, CDR1 is DFQATT, CDR2 SNEGSKA (reference sequence). CDR3 nucleotides: TGCAGTGCTAGGGCATTTGGGACAGGGGCCCGGGGTCCAGAGACCCAGTACTTC. It specifies CSARAFGTGARGPETQYF.

This clonotype was picked up a small number of times. The genes are TRBV9 and TRBJ2-2, with a tentative D call TRBD1 (6 bases). The V gene's germline CDR1 is SGDLS and CDR2 YYNGEE. The CDR3 is 13 residues long. V lost 3 bases, J lost 5 bases, and 8 bases lay in between. The CDR3 nucleotides read TGTGCCAGCAGCGCCCAGGGGACCGGGGAGCTGTTTTTT. Protein product: CASSAQGTGELFF.

The chain has TRBV5-1 and TRBJ2-7, with D perhaps given as TRBD1 or TRBD2 (5 bases each). In germline, CDR1 is SGHRS, CDR2 YFSETQ. Trimming removed 7 bases at V and 2 bases at J, with 19 bases between. This CDR3 has 15 residues. This CDR3 reads CASHPGPGTTYEQYF. As DNA, the CDR3 is TGCGCCAGCCATCCAGGACCAGGGACCACCTACGAGCAGTACTTC.

The V gene is TRBV7-2, the J gene TRBJ2-3, with D perhaps matching TRBD1 (5 bases). Trimming stripped 2 bases from V and 4 bases from J, with 16 bases between. This CDR3 region has 16 residues. Germline assignment: CDR1 SGHTA and CDR2 FQGNSA. CDR3 nucleotide sequence: TGTGCCAGCAGCTTAACGTCGGACATGCGCGCAGATACGCAGTATTTT. This sequence encodes CASSLTSDMRADTQYF.

The gene calls are TRBV5-6 and TRBJ1-2; D not certain. CDR1 and CDR2 (germline): SGHDT, YYEEEE. There are 12 residues in the CDR3. The V end was cut by 6 bases, the J end by 6 bases, with 12 bases between. The CDR3: CASTLFGDGYTF. Written as DNA, the CDR3 is TGTGCCAGCACTCTATTTGGAGATGGCTACACCTTC. The full variable domain, with the rest looked up from reference TRBV5-6 and TRBJ1-2, is DAGVTQSPTHLIKTRGQQVTLRCSPKSGHDTVSWYQQALGQGPQFIFQYYEEEERQRGNFPDRFSGHQFPNYSSELNVNALLLGDSALYLCASTLFGDGYTFGSGTRLTVV.

The chain recombines TRBV20-1 with TRBJ2-2, with TRBD2 matching 7 bases. The trim removed 0 bases at V and 0 bases at J, leaving 4 bases unmatched. The CDR3 runs 16 residues. Per germline, CDR1 DFQATT and CDR2 SNEGSKA (reference sequence). CDR3 residues: CSARDWSGTNTGELFF. The CDR3 region has the DNA TGCAGTGCTAGAGATTGGAGCGGGACGAACACCGGGGAGCTGTTTTTT.

The chain uses TRBV25-1 and TRBJ2-3, with D perhaps matching TRBD2 (7 bases). Between the trimmed V and J ends, which lost 5 bases and 7 bases, there was a span of 13 bases. CDR3 size: 13 residues. Germline values: CDR1 MGHDK, CDR2 SYGVNS. The CDR3 is CASSSPGGNTQYF. In nucleotides, the CDR3 is TGTGCCAGCAGTAGCCCGGGGGGCAATACGCAGTATTTT. The whole variable domain, filled in from reference TRBV25-1 and TRBJ2-3, reads EADIYQTPRYLVIGTGKKITLECSQTMGHDKMYWYQQDPGMELHLIHYSYGVNSTEKGDLSSESTVSRIRTEHFPLTLESARPSHTSQYLCASSSPGGNTQYFGPGTRLTVL.

The V and J genes are TRBV7-3 and TRBJ2-3; a weak D match, TRBD2 (5 bases). V lost 1 base, J lost 2 bases, and 16 bases lay in between. The length of the CDR3 is 17 residues. Germline CDR1 reads SGHTA; CDR2 reads FQGTGA. CDR3 coding DNA: TGTGCCAGCAGCTTAAGCGGAGGCGGCGCTCACACAGATACGCAGTATTTT. As protein: CASSLSGGGAHTDTQYF.

The CDR3 loop is CASSSGGDYGYTF. The DNA for the CDR3 is TGCGCCAGCAGCTCAGGAGGTGACTATGGCTACACCTTC. The gene calls are TRBV5-1 and TRBJ1-2, with D unclear. The CDR3 consists of 13 residues. Germline-derived CDR1 and CDR2 are SGHRS and YFSETQ. Trimming stripped 3 bases from V and 3 bases from J, with 9 bases between.

This clonotype has only a few counts. The chain has TRBV20-1 and TRBJ2-2; D remains ambiguous. Germline V gene sequence: CDR1 DFQATT, CDR2 SNEGSKA (reference sequence). This CDR3 region has 12 residues. V dropped 2 bases and J dropped 6 bases, with 7 bases sitting between them. CDR3 DNA sequence: TGCAGTGCTAGACGGTGGTCCGGGGAGCTGTTTTTT. It specifies CSARRWSGELFF.

The chain carries TRBV4-3 and TRBJ2-5; D call uncertain. CDR1 is LGHNA, CDR2 YSLEER, per germline. V was pared by 0 bases and J by 7 bases, with 6 bases between. This CDR3 is built from 12 residues. The CDR3 nucleotides are TGCGCCAGCAGCCAAGATGCAGGGACCCAGTACTTC. It encodes CASSQDAGTQYF.

This clonotype has more than one count but fewer than ten. The chain links TRBV20-1 to TRBJ1-4, with 9 bases matching TRBD1. This CDR3 has 17 residues. Looked up from germline, CDR1 is DFQATT and CDR2 is SNEGSKA (reference sequence). Trimming removed 4 bases from V and 0 bases from J; junction bases left unmatched: 9. CDR3 residues: CSAKNYRGPATNEKLFF. CDR3 bases: TGCAGTGCTAAAAATTACAGGGGGCCGGCAACTAATGAAAAACTGTTTTTT.

The chain carries TRBV12-3 or TRBV12-4 and TRBJ1-2, with a possible D match to TRBD1 (5 bases). Trimming left V 3 bases short and J 8 bases short, with 16 bases between. This CDR3 comprises 14 residues. The CDR3 DNA is TGTGCCAGCAGTTTGGCAGGGATAATATTCGGCTACACCTTC. Protein sequence: CASSLAGIIFGYTF.

The chain links TRBV5-1 to TRBJ2-7; tentative D call: TRBD1 (5 bases). The CDR3 covers 13 residues. V gave up 4 bases and J gave up 6 bases, with 14 bases separating them. Germline CDR1 is SGHRS and CDR2 is YFSETQ. The CDR3 DNA sequence: TGCGCCAGCAGCCTGGACCCCACAGGCGAGCAGTACTTC. Residues: CASSLDPTGEQYF.

This clonotype has a handful of counts. The genes are TRBV4-3 and TRBJ2-5, with TRBD2 matching over 7 bases. The CDR3 totals 17 residues. Germline CDR1 reads LGHNA; CDR2 reads YSLEER. Trimming cost V 3 bases and J 2 bases; bases outside gene matches: 12. As DNA, the CDR3 is TGCGCCAGCAGCCAGGAGATCAAGGGCGGGGGACAAGAGACCCAGTACTTC. Its protein product is CASSQEIKGGGQETQYF.